This entry features one T cell receptor (beta chain) sequence. Antigen unknown. The TCR beta cDNA libraries contained unique molecular identifiers. TCRdb reprocessed the PCR reads with MiXCR, giving one entry per CDR3 protein. This sample has roughly 540,000 distinct CDR3 sequences; roughly 34% occur once, and the top ten carry about 6%. This specimen belongs to a study of post-analysis software for immune sequencing data. Whole-study results and caveats: When patients were compared with controls, a handful of TRBV segments were more frequent, TRBV5-6, TRBV5-1 and TRBV20-1 among them.

The CDR3 is made up of 15 amino acids. V lost 0 bases to trimming and J lost 6 bases, with 11 bases between them. CDR1 and CDR2 from the germline V gene are MGHRA and YSYEKL. The clonotype was recovered from a girl aged 2-17 years with multiple sclerosis. This rearrangement joins TRBV4-1 to TRBJ1-4; D unresolved. The specimen sequenced was blood. CDR3 region: CASSQDGSVDEKLFF. DNA for the CDR3: TGCGCCAGCAGCCAAGATGGGAGTGTGGATGAAAAACTGTTTTTT.